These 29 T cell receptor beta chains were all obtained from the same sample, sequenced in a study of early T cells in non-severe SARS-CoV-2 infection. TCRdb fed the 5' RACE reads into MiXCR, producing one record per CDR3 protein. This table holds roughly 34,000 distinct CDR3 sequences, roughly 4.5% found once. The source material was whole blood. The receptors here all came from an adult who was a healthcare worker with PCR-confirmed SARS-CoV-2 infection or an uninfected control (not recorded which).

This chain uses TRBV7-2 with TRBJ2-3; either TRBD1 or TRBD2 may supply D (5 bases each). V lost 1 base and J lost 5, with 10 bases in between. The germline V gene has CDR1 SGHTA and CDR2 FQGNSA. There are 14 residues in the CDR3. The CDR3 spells CASSLDGAVDTQYF. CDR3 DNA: TGTGCCAGCAGCTTAGACGGGGCTGTAGATACGCAGTATTTT.

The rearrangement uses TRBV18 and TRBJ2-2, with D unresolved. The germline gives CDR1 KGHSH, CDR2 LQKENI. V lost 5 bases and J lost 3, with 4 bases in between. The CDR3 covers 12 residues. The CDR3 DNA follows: TGTGCCAGCTCAAGGGACACCGGGGAGCTGTTTTTT. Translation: CASSRDTGELFF. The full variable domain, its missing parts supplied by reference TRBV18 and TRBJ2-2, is NAGVMQNPRHLVRRRGQEARLRCSPMKGHSHVYWYRQLPEEGLKFMVYLQKENIIDESGMPKERFSAEFPKEGPSILRIQQVVRGDSAAYFCASSRDTGELFFGEGSRLTVL.

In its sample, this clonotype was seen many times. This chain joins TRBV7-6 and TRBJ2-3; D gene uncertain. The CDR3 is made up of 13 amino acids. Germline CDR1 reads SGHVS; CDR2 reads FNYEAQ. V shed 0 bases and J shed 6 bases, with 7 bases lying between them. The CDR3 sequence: CASSLARRDTQYF. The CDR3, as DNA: TGTGCCAGCAGCTTAGCGCGCCGGGATACGCAGTATTTT.

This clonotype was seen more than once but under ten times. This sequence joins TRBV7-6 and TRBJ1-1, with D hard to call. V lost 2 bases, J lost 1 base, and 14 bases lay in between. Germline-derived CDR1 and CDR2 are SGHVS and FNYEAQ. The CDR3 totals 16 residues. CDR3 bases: TGTGCCAGCAGCTTAACCCCCACGCGGGAGAACACTGAAGCTTTCTTT. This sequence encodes CASSLTPTRENTEAFF.

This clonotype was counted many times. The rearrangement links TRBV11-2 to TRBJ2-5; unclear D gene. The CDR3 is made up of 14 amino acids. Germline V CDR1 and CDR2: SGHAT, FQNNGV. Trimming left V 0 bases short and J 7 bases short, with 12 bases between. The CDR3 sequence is CASSLDAPAGTQYF. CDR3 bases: TGTGCCAGCAGCTTAGATGCGCCAGCCGGGACCCAGTACTTC.

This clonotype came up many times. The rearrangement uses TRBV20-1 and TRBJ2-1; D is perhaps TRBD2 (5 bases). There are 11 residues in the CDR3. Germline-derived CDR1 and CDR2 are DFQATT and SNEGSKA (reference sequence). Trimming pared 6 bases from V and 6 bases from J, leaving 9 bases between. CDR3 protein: CSATTSNEQFF. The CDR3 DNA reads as TGCAGTGCAACCACTAGCAATGAGCAGTTCTTC.

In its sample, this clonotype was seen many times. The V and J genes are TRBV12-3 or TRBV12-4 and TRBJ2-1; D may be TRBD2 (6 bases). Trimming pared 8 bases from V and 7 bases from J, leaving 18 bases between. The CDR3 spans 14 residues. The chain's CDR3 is CASGRLGPFNEQFF. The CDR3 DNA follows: TGTGCCAGCGGTCGACTAGGGCCGTTTAATGAGCAGTTCTTC.

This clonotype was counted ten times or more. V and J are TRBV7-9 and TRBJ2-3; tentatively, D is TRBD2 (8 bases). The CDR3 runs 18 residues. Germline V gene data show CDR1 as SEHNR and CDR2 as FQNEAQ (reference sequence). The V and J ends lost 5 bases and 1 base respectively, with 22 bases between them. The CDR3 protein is CASSRSLQGREGTDTQYF. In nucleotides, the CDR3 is TGTGCCAGCAGCCGCAGCTTACAGGGGCGGGAGGGCACAGATACGCAGTATTTT. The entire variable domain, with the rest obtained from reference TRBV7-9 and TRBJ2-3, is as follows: DTGVSQNPRHKITKRGQNVTFRCDPISEHNRLYWYRQTLGQGPEFLTYFQNEAQLEKSRLLSDRFSAERPKGSFSTLEIQRTEQGDSAMYLCASSRSLQGREGTDTQYFGPGTRLTVL.

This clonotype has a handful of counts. CDR3 sequence (DNA): TGTGCCAGCACCGGCGGGACCAGGGCCCATGAGCAGTTCTTC. It encodes CASTGGTRAHEQFF. The rearrangement links TRBV12-3 or TRBV12-4 to TRBJ2-1; maybe TRBD2 (6 bases). CDR3 length: 14 amino acids. Trimming shortened V by 7 bases and J by 8 bases, and 18 bases separated the two germline ends.

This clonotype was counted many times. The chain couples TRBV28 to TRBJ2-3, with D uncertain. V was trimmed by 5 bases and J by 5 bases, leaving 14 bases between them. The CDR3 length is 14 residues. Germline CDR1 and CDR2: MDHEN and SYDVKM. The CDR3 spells CASSPPILVDTQYF. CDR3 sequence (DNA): TGTGCCAGCAGTCCCCCAATCTTGGTAGATACGCAGTATTTT.

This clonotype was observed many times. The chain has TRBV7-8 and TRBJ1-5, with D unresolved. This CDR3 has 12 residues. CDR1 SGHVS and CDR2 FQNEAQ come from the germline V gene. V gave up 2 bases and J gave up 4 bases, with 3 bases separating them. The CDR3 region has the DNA TGTGCCAGCAGCTTACAGAATCAGCCCCAGCATTTT. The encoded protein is CASSLQNQPQHF. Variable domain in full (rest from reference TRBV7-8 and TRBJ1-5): GAGVSQSPRYKVAKRGQDVALRCDPISGHVSLFWYQQALGQGPEFLTYFQNEAQLDKSGLPSDRFFAERPEGSVSTLKIQRTQQEDSAVYLCASSLQNQPQHFGDGTRLSIL.

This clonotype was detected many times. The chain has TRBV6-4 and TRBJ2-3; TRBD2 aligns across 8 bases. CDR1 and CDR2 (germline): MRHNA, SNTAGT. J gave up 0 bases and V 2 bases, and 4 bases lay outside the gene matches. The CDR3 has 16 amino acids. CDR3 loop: CASSDGAGDSTDTQYF. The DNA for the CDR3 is TGTGCCAGCAGTGACGGAGCGGGGGATAGCACAGATACGCAGTATTTT.

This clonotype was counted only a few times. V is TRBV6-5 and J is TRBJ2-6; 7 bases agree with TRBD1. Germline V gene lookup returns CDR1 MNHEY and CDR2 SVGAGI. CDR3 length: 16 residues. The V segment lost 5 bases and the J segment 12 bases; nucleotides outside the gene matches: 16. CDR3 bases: TGTGCCAGCAGTGAACCGACAAAGGGGGCGTCGTTCGTCCTGACTTTC. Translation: CASSEPTKGASFVLTF.

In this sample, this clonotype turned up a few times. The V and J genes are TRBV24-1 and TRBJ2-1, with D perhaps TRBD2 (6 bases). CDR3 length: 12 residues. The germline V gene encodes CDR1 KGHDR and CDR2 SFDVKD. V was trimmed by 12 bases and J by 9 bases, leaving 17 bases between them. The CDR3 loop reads CAAGGKVGEQFF. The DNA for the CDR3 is TGTGCCGCCGGGGGTAAAGTCGGTGAGCAGTTCTTC.

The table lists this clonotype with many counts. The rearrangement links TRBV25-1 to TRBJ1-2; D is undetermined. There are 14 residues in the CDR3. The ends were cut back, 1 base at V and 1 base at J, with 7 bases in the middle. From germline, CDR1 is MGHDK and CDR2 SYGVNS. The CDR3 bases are TGTGCCAGCAGTGAATGGTCCAGTAACTATGGCTACACCTTC. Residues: CASSEWSSNYGYTF.

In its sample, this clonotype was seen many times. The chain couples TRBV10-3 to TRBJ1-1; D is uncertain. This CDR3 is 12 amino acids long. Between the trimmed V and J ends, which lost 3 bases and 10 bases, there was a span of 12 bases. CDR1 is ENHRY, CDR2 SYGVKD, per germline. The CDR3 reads CAISEGRVGAFF. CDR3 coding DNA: TGTGCCATCAGTGAAGGCCGCGTCGGAGCTTTCTTT.

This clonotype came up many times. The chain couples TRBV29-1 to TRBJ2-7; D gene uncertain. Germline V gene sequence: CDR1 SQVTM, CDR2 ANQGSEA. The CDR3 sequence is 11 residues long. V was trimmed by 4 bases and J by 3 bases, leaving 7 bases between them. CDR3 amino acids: CSVASDYEQYF. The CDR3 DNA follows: TGCAGCGTTGCTTCCGACTACGAGCAGTACTTC.

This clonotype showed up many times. This chain's CDR3 is CATSVSLASNEQFF. CDR3 nucleotides: TGTGCCACCAGTGTATCCCTAGCGAGCAATGAGCAGTTCTTC. The rearrangement links TRBV24-1 to TRBJ2-1, with D possibly TRBD2 on 6 matching bases. CDR1 and CDR2 (germline): KGHDR, SFDVKD. Trimming removed 5 bases at V and 6 bases at J, with 13 bases between. The CDR3 sequence is 14 residues long.

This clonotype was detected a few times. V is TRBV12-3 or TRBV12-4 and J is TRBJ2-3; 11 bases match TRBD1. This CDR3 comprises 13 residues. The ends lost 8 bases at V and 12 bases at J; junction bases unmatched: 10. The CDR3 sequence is CASLGQGARTQYF. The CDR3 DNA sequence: TGTGCCAGCCTCGGACAGGGGGCGCGTACACAGTATTTT.

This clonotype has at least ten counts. CDR3 coding DNA: TGTGCCAGCTCACCGGAGGGGGCGCCTGGAAACACCATATATTTT. This sequence encodes CASSPEGAPGNTIYF. The J gene is TRBJ1-3, the V gene TRBV18; 7 nucleotides align to TRBD1. The length of the CDR3 is 15 residues. With 3 bases clipped from V and 2 bases from J, the junction kept 4 bases outside the gene matches. Per the germline V gene, CDR1 is KGHSH and CDR2 is LQKENI.

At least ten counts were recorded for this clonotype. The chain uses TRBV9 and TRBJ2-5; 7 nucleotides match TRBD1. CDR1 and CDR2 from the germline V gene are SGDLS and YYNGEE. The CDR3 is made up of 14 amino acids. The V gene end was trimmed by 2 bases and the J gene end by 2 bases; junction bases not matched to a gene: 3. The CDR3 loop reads CASSVGDRQETQYF. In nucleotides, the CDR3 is TGTGCCAGCAGCGTTGGGGACAGACAAGAGACCCAGTACTTC.

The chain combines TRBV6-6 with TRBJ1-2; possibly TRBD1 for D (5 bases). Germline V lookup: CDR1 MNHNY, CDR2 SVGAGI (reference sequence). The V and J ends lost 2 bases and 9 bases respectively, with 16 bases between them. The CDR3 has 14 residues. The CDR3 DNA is TGTGCCAGCAGTTACCCGGAGGGAGGGGATCGCTACACCTTC. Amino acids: CASSYPEGGDRYTF.

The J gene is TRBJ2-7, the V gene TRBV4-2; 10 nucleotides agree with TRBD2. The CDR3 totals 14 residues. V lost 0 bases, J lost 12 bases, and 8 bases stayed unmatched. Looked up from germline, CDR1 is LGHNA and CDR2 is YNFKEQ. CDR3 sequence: CASSQEASGSFRYF. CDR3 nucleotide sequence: TGTGCCAGCAGCCAAGAGGCTAGCGGGAGTTTTCGGTACTTC.

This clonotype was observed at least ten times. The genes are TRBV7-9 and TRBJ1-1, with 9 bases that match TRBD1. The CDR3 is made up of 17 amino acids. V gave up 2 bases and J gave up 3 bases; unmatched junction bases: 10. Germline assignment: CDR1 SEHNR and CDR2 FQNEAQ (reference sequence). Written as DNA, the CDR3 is TGTGCCAGCAGCTTACGACAGGGGGTAAATCGGGACACTGAAGCTTTCTTT. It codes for CASSLRQGVNRDTEAFF.

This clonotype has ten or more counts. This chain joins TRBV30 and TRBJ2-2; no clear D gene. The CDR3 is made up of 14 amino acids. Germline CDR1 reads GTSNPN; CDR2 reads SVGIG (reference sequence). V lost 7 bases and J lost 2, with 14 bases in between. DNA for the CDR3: TGTGCCTCCTCATCGTTGCCAAACACCGGGGAGCTGTTTTTT. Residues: CASSSLPNTGELFF.

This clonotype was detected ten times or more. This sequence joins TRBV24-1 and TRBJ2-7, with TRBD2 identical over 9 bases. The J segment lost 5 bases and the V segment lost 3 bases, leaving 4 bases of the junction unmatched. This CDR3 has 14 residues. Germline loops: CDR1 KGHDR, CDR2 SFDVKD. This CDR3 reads CATSDRGRADEQYF. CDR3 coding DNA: TGTGCCACCAGTGATCGCGGGAGGGCAGACGAGCAGTACTTC.

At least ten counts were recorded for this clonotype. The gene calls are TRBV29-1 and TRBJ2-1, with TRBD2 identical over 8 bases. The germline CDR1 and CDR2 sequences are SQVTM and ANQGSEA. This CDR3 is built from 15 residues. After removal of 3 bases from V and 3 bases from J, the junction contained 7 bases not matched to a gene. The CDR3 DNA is TGCAGCGTTGAGCCGCGGGGGGACGTCTACAATGAGCAGTTCTTC. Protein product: CSVEPRGDVYNEQFF.

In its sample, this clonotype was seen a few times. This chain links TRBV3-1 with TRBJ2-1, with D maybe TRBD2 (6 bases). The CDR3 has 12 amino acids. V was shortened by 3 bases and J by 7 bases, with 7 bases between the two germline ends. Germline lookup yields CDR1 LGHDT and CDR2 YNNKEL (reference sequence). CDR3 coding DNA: TGTGCCAGCAGCCAGGCGGGGAATGAGCAGTTCTTC. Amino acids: CASSQAGNEQFF.

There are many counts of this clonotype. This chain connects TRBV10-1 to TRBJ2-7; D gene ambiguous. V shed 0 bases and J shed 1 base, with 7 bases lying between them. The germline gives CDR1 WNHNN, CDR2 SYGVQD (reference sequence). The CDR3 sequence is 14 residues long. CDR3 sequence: CASSESGISYEQYF. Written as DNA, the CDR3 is TGCGCCAGCAGTGAGTCTGGGATTTCCTACGAGCAGTACTTC.